Below are 9 T cell receptor beta chains sequenced from a single sample in a study of regulatory T cells in long-lasting Graves disease. The time point: newly diagnosed GD, antithyroid drugs for less than 3 months. The TCR library was prepared using RNA isolated from PBMCs. The authors built TCR beta libraries using iRepertoire HTBI primers and Arm-PCR of CDR3 regions. TCRdb reprocessed the multiplex PCR reads with MiXCR, giving one entry per CDR3 protein. The table has hundreds of thousands of distinct CDR3 sequences, approximately 12% seen once. These data also formed part of another study, on T cells in Graves' hyperthyroidism and ophthalmopathy.

Specimen: peripheral blood mononuclear cells (PBMCs), collected at new diagnosis, from a patient treated with antithyroid drugs. These receptors originate from a woman aged 25 to 39 with Graves disease.

Many counts were recorded for this clonotype. The J gene is TRBJ2-3, the V gene TRBV12-3 or TRBV12-4, with 7 positions matching TRBD1. The CDR3 consists of 15 residues. V dropped 5 bases and J dropped 2; count of bases not matched to a gene: 7. In DNA, the CDR3 is TGTGCCAGCAGTACACAGGGGTATTCCACAGATACGCAGTATTTT. It codes for CASSTQGYSTDTQYF.

This clonotype was observed at least ten times. The chain recombines TRBV27 with TRBJ2-7, with D unclear. Trimming left V 5 bases short and J 12 bases short, with 23 bases between. The CDR3 is 14 amino acids. CDR1 and CDR2 (germline): MNHEY, SMNVEV (reference sequence). This chain's CDR3 is CASSQTRASTSRYF. CDR3 in DNA: TGTGCCAGCAGTCAAACCCGGGCCTCAACAAGCAGGTACTTC.

This clonotype was counted at least ten times. This sequence joins TRBV3-1 and TRBJ1-4, with a tentative D call TRBD1 (6 bases). CDR3 length: 16 residues. Germline-derived CDR1 and CDR2 are LGHDT and YNNKEL (reference sequence). The V and J ends lost 3 bases and 4 bases respectively, with 15 bases between them. DNA for the CDR3: TGTGCCAGCAGCCATCGGGGGCGACAGTATAATGAAAAACTGTTTTTT. Its protein product is CASSHRGRQYNEKLFF.

The sample holds a few counts of this clonotype. V usage is TRBV7-9 and J usage is TRBJ1-5, with TRBD1 matching 9 bases. The CDR3 has 15 amino acids. Germline trimming cut 3 bases from V and 5 bases from J; bases unmatched to any gene: 5. Germline V gene sequence: CDR1 SEHNR, CDR2 FQNEAQ (reference sequence). This chain's CDR3 is CASSLGTGLDQPQHF. For the CDR3, the DNA is TGTGCCAGCAGCTTGGGGACAGGGCTGGATCAGCCCCAGCATTTT.

This clonotype was observed at least ten times. This chain connects TRBV10-3 to TRBJ2-3; possible D gene TRBD1, 5 bases. Trimming took 6 bases from V and 4 from J, leaving 11 bases between them. This CDR3 spans 13 amino acids. Germline V gene sequence: CDR1 ENHRY, CDR2 SYGVKD. This CDR3 reads CAIRKDKPDTQYF. CDR3 nucleotides: TGTGCCATCAGGAAGGACAAGCCAGATACGCAGTATTTT.

This clonotype appeared a few times. This rearrangement joins TRBV4-1 to TRBJ2-5; 10 bases agree with TRBD1. Germline V gene sequence: CDR1 MGHRA, CDR2 YSYEKL. The junction had 4 bases not matched to a gene; V was cut back by 4 bases and J by 2 bases. This CDR3 is built from 15 residues. The CDR3 bases are TGCGCCAGCAGCCTGTCGGGACAGGGGCAAGAGACCCAGTACTTC. Protein: CASSLSGQGQETQYF.

This clonotype was seen repeatedly, ten times or more. The chain is built from TRBV5-1 and TRBJ1-4, with TRBD1 matching 10 bases. Looked up from germline, CDR1 is SGHRS and CDR2 is YFSETQ. Germline trimming cut 5 bases from V and 7 bases from J; bases unmatched to any gene: 2. This CDR3 has 13 amino acids. CDR3 amino acids: CASRGQGGEKLFF. For the CDR3, the DNA is TGCGCCAGCAGAGGACAGGGGGGTGAAAAACTGTTTTTT.

On this clonotype itself: A much larger clone lies a single base off, so this may be a read error. J is TRBJ1-1 and V is TRBV11-2; the D is unclear. The CDR3 is 14 residues long. Germline CDR1 is SGHAT and CDR2 is FQNNGV. CDR3 sequence reads: CASSLSRAVGEACF. The CDR3 DNA sequence: TGTGCCAGCAGCTTAAGTCGGGCGGTGGGTGAAGCTTGCTTT.

Regarding this clonotype: A much larger clone differs by one base, so this may be a read error. J is TRBJ2-5 and V is TRBV29-1; maybe TRBD2 (6 bases). The CDR3 consists of 14 residues. CDR1 is SQVTM and CDR2 is ANQGSEA in the germline V gene. The CDR3, as DNA: TGCAGCGTTGGTAGTTGGGGGACTCAAGAGACCCAGCACTTC. The encoded protein is CSVGSWGTQETQHF.